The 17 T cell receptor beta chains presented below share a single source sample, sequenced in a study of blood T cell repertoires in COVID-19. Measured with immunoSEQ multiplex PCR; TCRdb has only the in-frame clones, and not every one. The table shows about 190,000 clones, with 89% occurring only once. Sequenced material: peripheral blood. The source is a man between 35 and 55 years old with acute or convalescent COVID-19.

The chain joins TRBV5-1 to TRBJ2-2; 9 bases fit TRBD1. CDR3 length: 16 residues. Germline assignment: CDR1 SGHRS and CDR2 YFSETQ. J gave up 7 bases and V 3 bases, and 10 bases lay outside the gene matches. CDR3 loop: CASSSLQQGAGGELFF. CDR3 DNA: TGCGCCAGCAGCTCCCTACAACAGGGGGCGGGCGGGGAGCTGTTTTTT.

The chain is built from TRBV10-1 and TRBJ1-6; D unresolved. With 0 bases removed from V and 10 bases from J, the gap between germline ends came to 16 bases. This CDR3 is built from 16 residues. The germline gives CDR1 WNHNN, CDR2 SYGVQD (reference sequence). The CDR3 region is CASSESPVPGKSPLHF. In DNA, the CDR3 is TGCGCCAGCAGTGAGTCCCCGGTACCGGGGAAGTCACCCCTCCACTTT.

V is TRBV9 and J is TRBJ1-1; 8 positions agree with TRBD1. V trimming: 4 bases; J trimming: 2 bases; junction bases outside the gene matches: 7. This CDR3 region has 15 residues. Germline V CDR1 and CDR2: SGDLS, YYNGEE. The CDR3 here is CASSSQGAANTEAFF. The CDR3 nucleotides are TGTGCCAGCAGCAGTCAGGGGGCGGCCAACACTGAAGCTTTCTTT.

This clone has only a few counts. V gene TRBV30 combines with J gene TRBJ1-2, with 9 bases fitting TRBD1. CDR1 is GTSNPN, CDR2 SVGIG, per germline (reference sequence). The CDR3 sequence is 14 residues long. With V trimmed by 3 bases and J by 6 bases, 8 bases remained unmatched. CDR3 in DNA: TGTGCCTGGAGAACAGGGGGCGAAGCCGATGGCTACACCTTC. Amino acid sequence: CAWRTGGEADGYTF.

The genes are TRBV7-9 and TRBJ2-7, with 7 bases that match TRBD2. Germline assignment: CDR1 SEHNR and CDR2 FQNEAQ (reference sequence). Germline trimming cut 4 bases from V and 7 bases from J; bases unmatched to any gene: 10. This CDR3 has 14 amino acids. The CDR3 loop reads CASSSGTGGGEQYF. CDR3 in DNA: TGTGCCAGCAGCTCCGGGACCGGCGGGGGTGAGCAGTACTTC.

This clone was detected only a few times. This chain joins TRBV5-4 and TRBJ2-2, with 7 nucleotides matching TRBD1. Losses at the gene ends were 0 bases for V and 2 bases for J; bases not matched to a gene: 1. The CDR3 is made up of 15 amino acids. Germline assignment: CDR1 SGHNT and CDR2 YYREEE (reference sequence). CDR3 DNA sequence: TGTGCCAGCAGCTTGGGAGGGGGCAACACCGGGGAGCTGTTTTTT. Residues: CASSLGGGNTGELFF.

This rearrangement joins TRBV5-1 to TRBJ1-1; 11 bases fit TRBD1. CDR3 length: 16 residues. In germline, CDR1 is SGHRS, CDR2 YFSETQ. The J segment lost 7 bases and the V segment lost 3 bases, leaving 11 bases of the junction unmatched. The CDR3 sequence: CASSSNRDRGEGEAFF. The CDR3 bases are TGCGCCAGCAGCTCGAACCGGGACAGGGGGGAGGGTGAAGCTTTCTTT.

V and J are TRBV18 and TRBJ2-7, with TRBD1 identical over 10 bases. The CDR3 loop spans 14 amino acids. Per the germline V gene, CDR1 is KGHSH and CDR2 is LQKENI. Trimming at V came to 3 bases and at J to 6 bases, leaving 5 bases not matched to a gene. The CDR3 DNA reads TGTGCCAGCTCACCGATGGGACAGGGGTCCGAGCAGTACTTC. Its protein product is CASSPMGQGSEQYF.

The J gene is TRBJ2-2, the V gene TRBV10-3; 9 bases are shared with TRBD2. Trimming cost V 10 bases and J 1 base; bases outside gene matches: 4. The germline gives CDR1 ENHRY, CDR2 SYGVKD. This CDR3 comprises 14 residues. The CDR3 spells CATNSGGNTGELFF. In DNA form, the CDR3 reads TGTGCCACGAATAGCGGGGGGAACACCGGGGAGCTGTTTTTT.

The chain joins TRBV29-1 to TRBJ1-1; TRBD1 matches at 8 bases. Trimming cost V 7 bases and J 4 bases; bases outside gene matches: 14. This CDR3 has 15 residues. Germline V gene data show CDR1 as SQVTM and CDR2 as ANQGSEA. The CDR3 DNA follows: TGCAGCGCCCCGGGACAGGATCTCGAGGGCACTGAAGCTTTCTTT. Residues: CSAPGQDLEGTEAFF. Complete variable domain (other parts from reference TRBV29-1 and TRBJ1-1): SAVISQKPSRDICQRGTSLTIQCQVDSQVTMMFWYRQQPGQSLTLIATANQGSEATYESGFVIDKFPISRPNLTFSTLTVSNMSPEDSSIYLCSAPGQDLEGTEAFFGQGTRLTVV.

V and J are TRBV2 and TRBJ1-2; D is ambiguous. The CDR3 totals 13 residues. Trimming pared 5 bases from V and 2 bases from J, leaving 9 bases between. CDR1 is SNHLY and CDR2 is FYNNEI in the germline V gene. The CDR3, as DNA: TGTGCCAGCAGTCCCGACGGGAACTATGGCTACACCTTC. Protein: CASSPDGNYGYTF.

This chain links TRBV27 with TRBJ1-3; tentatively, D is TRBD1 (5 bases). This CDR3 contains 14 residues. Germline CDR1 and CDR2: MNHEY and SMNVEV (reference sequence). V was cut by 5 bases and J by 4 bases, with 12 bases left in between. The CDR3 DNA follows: TGTGCCAGCAGTCTTAGGGGCGGAGGAAACACCATATATTTT. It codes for CASSLRGGGNTIYF.

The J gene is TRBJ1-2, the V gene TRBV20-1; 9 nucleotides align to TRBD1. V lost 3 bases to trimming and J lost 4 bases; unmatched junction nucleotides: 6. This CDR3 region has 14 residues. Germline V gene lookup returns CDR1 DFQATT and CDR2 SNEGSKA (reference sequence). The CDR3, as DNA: TGCAGTGCTAGTGGGACAGGGTCAAGCTATGGCTACACCTTC. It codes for CSASGTGSSYGYTF.

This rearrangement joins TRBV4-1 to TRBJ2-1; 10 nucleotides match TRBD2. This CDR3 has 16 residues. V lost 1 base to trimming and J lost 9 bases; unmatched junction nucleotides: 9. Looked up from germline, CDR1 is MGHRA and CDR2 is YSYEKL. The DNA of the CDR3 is TGCGCCAGCAGCCAAGTGGCCGGGACTAGCGTAGGTGAGCAGTTCTTC. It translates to CASSQVAGTSVGEQFF.

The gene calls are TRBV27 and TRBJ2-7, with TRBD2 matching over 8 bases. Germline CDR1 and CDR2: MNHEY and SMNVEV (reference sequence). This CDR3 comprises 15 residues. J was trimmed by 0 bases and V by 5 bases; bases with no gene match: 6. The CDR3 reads CASSPPGGRSYEQYF. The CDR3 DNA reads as TGTGCCAGCAGTCCCCCGGGAGGGCGCTCCTACGAGCAGTACTTC.

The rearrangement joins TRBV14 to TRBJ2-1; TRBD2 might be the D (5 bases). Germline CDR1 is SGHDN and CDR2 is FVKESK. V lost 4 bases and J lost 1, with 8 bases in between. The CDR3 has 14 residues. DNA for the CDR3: TGTGCCAGCAGCCGAGGGAATTCCTACAATGAGCAGTTCTTC. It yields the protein CASSRGNSYNEQFF.

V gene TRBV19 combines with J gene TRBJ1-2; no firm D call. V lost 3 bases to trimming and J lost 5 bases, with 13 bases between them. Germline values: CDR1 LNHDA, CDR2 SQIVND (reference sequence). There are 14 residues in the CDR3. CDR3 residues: CASSMGGRTYGYTF. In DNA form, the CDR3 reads TGTGCCAGTAGTATGGGCGGGCGAACTTATGGCTACACCTTC.